This note documents a single T cell receptor (beta chain) sequence. No antigen is known for it. The data were taken from a study of beta chain features in type 1 diabetes. Study-wide points: Shortening that was moderate but significant affected the TCRB CDR3s of Type 1 diabetes patients in all four CD4+ subsets. Type 1 diabetes patients had VDJ junctions that carried fewer insertions and more deletions. In the patient group, naive, central memory and Treg TCRB repertoires seemed more alike than in the healthy donor group.

Of the isolated RNA, all was reverse transcribed, and so the sequenced material was expressed TCRB transcripts. It was found that naive, central memory and regulatory T cell samples averaged about 3.5 million reads. Some clones are missing from TCRdb's copy, which holds only in-frame ones; the method was immunoSEQ multiplex PCR. The sample records some 150,000 clones, about 9.4% being singletons. CDR1 is MNHEY, CDR2 SVGAGI, per germline. The CDR3 is 11 amino acids. With 5 bases removed from V and 7 bases from J, the gap between germline ends came to 8 bases. The sequence came from a man aged 18 to 30 in good health. The J gene is TRBJ2-5, the V gene TRBV6-5; D possibly corresponds to TRBD1 (5 bases). Sequenced material: naive CD4+ T cells from blood. The CDR3 spells CASSNQGTQYF. The CDR3 nucleotides are TGTGCCAGCAGTAACCAGGGGACCCAGTACTTC.